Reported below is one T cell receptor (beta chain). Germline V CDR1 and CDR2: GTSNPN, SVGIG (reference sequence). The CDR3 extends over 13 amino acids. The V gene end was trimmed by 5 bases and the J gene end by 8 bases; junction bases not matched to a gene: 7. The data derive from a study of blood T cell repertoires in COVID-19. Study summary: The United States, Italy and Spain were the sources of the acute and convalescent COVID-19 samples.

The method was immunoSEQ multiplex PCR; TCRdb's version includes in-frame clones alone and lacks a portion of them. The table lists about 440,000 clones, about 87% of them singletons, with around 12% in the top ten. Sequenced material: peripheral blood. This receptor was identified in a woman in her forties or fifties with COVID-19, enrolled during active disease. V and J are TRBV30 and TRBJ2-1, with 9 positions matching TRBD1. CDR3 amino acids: CAWLNRGLHEQFF. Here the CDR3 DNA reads TGTGCCTGGCTGAACAGGGGGCTCCATGAGCAGTTCTTC.